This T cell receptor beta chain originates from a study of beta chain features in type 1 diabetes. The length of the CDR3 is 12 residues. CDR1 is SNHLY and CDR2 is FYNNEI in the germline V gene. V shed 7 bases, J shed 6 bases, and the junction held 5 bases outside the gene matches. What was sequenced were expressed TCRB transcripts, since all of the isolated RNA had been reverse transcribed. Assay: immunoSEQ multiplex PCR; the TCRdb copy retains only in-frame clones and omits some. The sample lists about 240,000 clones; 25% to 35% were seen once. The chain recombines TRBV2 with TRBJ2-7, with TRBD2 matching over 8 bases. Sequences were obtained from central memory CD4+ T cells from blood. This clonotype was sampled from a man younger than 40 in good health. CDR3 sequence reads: CASTNAGGEQYF. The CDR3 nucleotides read TGTGCCAGCACTAACGCGGGGGGCGAGCAGTACTTC.